These 23 T cell receptor beta chains share one sample of origin, sequenced in a study of CD4+ T cells in melanoma. Here immunoSEQ multiplex PCR was the method, and the copy in TCRdb shows in-frame clones only, minus some. The sample has over 130,000 clones, about 93% seen once; the top ten hold about 1.5%. The origin of the receptors is a human donor with melanoma.

The gene calls are TRBV7-4 and TRBJ2-5; 10 bases align to TRBD1. TRBJ2-7 matches the DNA end more closely, so the J call is doubtful. This CDR3 comprises 15 residues. CDR1 SGHVT and CDR2 SQSDAQ come from the germline V gene. The CDR3 here is CASPLKDRGTHEQYF. The CDR3 region has the DNA TGTGCCAGCCCCCTTAAGGACAGGGGGACCCACGAGCAGTACTTC.

The chain combines TRBV5-1 with TRBJ2-7; TRBD2 matches 7 bases. This CDR3 has 14 amino acids. In germline, CDR1 is SGHRS, CDR2 YFSETQ. V was pared by 4 bases and J by 2 bases, with 6 bases of the junction left unmatched. The CDR3 protein is CASSVTSLPYEQYF. In DNA, the CDR3 is TGCGCCAGCAGCGTGACTAGCCTCCCCTACGAGCAGTACTTC.

This chain uses TRBV5-1 with TRBJ2-7; 9 bases agree with TRBD1. This CDR3 region has 14 residues. CDR1 and CDR2 from the germline V gene are SGHRS and YFSETQ. V lost 4 bases, J lost 4 bases, and 6 bases stayed unmatched. Written as DNA, the CDR3 is TGCGCCAGCAGCCCGCGACAGGGGGAGTACGAGCAGTACTTC. Translated, it gives CASSPRQGEYEQYF.

The chain is built from TRBV7-6 and TRBJ2-7; TRBD1 or TRBD2 may be the D gene (6 bases each). Germline CDR1 reads SGHVS; CDR2 reads FNYEAQ. CDR3 length: 12 amino acids. The V and J ends lost 5 bases and 4 bases respectively, with 9 bases between them. In DNA, the CDR3 is TGTGCCAGCAGCGGAGGGGGGTACGAGCAGTACTTC. This encodes CASSGGGYEQYF.

The rearrangement links TRBV2 to TRBJ1-4; D uncertain. The ends were cut back, 4 bases at V and 14 bases at J, with 14 bases in the middle. The CDR3 runs to 12 residues. Looked up from germline, CDR1 is SNHLY and CDR2 is FYNNEI. CDR3 nucleotides: TGTGCCAGCAGTGGACAACAGATATATCTGTTTTTT. Residues: CASSGQQIYLFF.

This clone was seen only a few times. The rearrangement uses TRBV5-1 and TRBJ1-1; 7 bases align to TRBD1. The trim removed 4 bases at V and 4 bases at J, leaving 7 bases unmatched. The CDR3 loop spans 14 amino acids. Germline V lookup: CDR1 SGHRS, CDR2 YFSETQ. This CDR3 is CASSPQGESTEAFF. CDR3 coding DNA: TGCGCCAGCAGCCCCCAGGGGGAGAGCACTGAAGCTTTCTTT.

This clone was counted once. The chain uses TRBV12-5 and TRBJ1-1; 9 nucleotides line up with TRBD1. The CDR3 loop spans 14 amino acids. Trimming cost V 9 bases and J 1 base; bases outside gene matches: 6. Per germline, CDR1 LGHNT and CDR2 FRNRAP. DNA for the CDR3: TGTGCTAGCCAGCAGGGACAGGGGAACACTGAAGCTTTCTTT. Its protein product is CASQQGQGNTEAFF.

The J gene is TRBJ1-2, the V gene TRBV27; D might be TRBD1 (6 bases). In germline, CDR1 is MNHEY, CDR2 SMNVEV (reference sequence). The CDR3 runs to 15 residues. Trimming left V 5 bases short and J 4 bases short, with 17 bases between. The CDR3 sequence: CASSPSMVDSYGYTF. In nucleotides, the CDR3 is TGTGCCAGCAGTCCCAGTATGGTGGACAGCTATGGCTACACCTTC.

J is TRBJ2-3 and V is TRBV4-1; no clear D gene. The CDR3 extends over 15 amino acids. Germline V gene lookup returns CDR1 MGHRA and CDR2 YSYEKL. Trimming removed 4 bases at V and 4 bases at J, with 15 bases between. The CDR3 DNA is TGCGCCAGCAGCCCCTCCCAATCGGGCTCAGATACGCAGTATTTT. This translates into CASSPSQSGSDTQYF.

V gene TRBV6-5 combines with J gene TRBJ2-1; TRBD2 is a possible D gene (7 bases). The CDR3 has 15 residues. V was pared by 1 base and J by 6 bases, with 13 bases between. The germline V gene encodes CDR1 MNHEY and CDR2 SVGAGI. CDR3 protein: CASSYYEGGLNEQFF. The CDR3 DNA sequence: TGTGCCAGCAGTTACTATGAGGGGGGGCTCAATGAGCAGTTCTTC.

V usage is TRBV7-9 and J usage is TRBJ2-6; tentatively, D is TRBD2 (6 bases). The CDR3 sequence is 16 residues long. Trimming stripped 2 bases from V and 5 bases from J, with 13 bases between. Germline lookup yields CDR1 SEHNR and CDR2 FQNEAQ (reference sequence). This CDR3 is CASSLYYGGWANVLTF. The DNA of the CDR3 is TGTGCCAGCAGCTTATATTACGGAGGGTGGGCCAACGTCCTGACTTTC. The full variable domain, its missing parts supplied by reference TRBV7-9 and TRBJ2-6, is DTGVSQNPRHKITKRGQNVTFRCDPISEHNRLYWYRQTLGQGPEFLTYFQNEAQLEKSRLLSDRFSAERPKGSFSTLEIQRTEQGDSAMYLCASSLYYGGWANVLTFGAGSRLTVL.

The chain couples TRBV13 to TRBJ2-7, with TRBD1 matching 7 bases. V was clipped by 0 bases and J by 3 bases; unmatched bases: 2. The germline V gene encodes CDR1 PRHDT and CDR2 FYEKMQ (reference sequence). This CDR3 contains 14 residues. CDR3 bases: TGTGCCAGCAGCTTAGGCCCAGGGGGCTACGAGCAGTACTTC. It is translated as CASSLGPGGYEQYF.

The gene calls are TRBV10-2 and TRBJ2-7; TRBD2 matches at 7 bases. This CDR3 has 14 residues. Trimming took 2 bases from V and 8 from J; bases not matched to a gene: 9. Germline CDR1 and CDR2: WSHSY and SAAADI. CDR3 region: CASSEVAGERKQYF. The CDR3 DNA reads TGCGCCAGCAGTGAGGTGGCGGGGGAACGAAAGCAGTACTTC.

V usage is TRBV30 and J usage is TRBJ2-7; perhaps TRBD1 as D (7 bases). Germline V gene lookup returns CDR1 GTSNPN and CDR2 SVGIG (reference sequence). The CDR3 totals 13 residues. V shed 3 bases and J shed 7 bases, with 16 bases lying between them. CDR3 coding DNA: TGTGCCTGGAGCAGGGGGACTTCGAGGGAGCAGTACTTC. Amino acids: CAWSRGTSREQYF.

The V gene is TRBV7-8, the J gene TRBJ2-3; D possibly corresponds to TRBD2 (5 bases). Germline V CDR1 and CDR2: SGHVS, FQNEAQ. CDR3 length: 15 residues. V shed 1 base and J shed 0 bases, with 8 bases lying between them. The CDR3: CASSLGDYSTDTQYF. The CDR3 nucleotides read TGTGCCAGCAGCTTAGGTGACTACAGCACAGATACGCAGTATTTT.

The gene calls are TRBV7-3 and TRBJ2-7; tentative D call: TRBD2 (5 bases). Trimming shortened V by 3 bases and J by 3 bases, and 9 bases separated the two germline ends. This CDR3 contains 13 residues. The germline CDR1 and CDR2 sequences are SGHTA and FQGTGA. The CDR3 DNA reads TGTGCCAGCAGCTTCGGAGGAAGCTACGAGCAGTACTTC. This gives the protein CASSFGGSYEQYF.

The gene calls are TRBV18 and TRBJ1-3; D gene ambiguous. CDR3 size: 15 residues. CDR1 and CDR2 from the germline V gene are KGHSH and LQKENI. V was shortened by 2 bases and J by 2 bases, with 10 bases between the two germline ends. CDR3 nucleotide sequence: TGTGCCAGCTCACCATCGGAAGGAGCTGGAAACACCATATATTTT. Its translation is CASSPSEGAGNTIYF.

The CDR3 here is CASSFSGGISEAFF. The CDR3 region has the DNA TGTGCCAGCAGCTTCTCGGGGGGCATCTCTGAAGCTTTCTTT. V usage is TRBV7-2 and J usage is TRBJ1-1, with D perhaps TRBD1 (6 bases). V dropped 3 bases and J dropped 6 bases, with 14 bases sitting between them. CDR1 and CDR2 (germline): SGHTA, FQGNSA. This CDR3 is 14 amino acids long. The complete variable domain, with remaining parts taken from reference TRBV7-2 and TRBJ1-1, reads GAGVSQSPSNKVTEKGKDVELRCDPISGHTALYWYRQSLGQGLEFLIYFQGNSAPDKSGLPSDRFSAERTGGSVSTLTIQRTQQEDSAVYLCASSFSGGISEAFFGQGTRLTVV.

This chain connects TRBV29-1 to TRBJ1-1, with D perhaps TRBD1 (5 bases). The germline CDR1 and CDR2 sequences are SQVTM and ANQGSEA. V lost 7 bases to trimming and J lost 0 bases, with 15 bases between them. This CDR3 region has 14 residues. The CDR3 DNA reads as TGCAGCGCTGTGGCAGGGCTAATGAACACTGAAGCTTTCTTT. Protein sequence: CSAVAGLMNTEAFF.

V usage is TRBV5-1 and J usage is TRBJ1-1; D call uncertain. The CDR3 sequence is 14 residues long. The V gene lost 0 bases and the J gene lost 1 base, with 7 bases spanning the gap. The germline V gene encodes CDR1 SGHRS and CDR2 YFSETQ. CDR3 in amino acids: CASSLATKNTEAFF. DNA of the CDR3: TGCGCCAGCAGCTTGGCCACGAAGAACACTGAAGCTTTCTTT.

The rearrangement uses TRBV5-4 and TRBJ1-2; 11 positions agree with TRBD1. The V segment lost 6 bases and the J segment 2 bases; nucleotides outside the gene matches: 18. CDR3 length equals 19 residues. Germline CDR1 and CDR2: SGHNT and YYREEE (reference sequence). This CDR3 reads CASTGGTGGPYTENYGYTF. DNA of the CDR3: TGTGCCAGCACCGGCGGGACAGGGGGACCCTATACCGAAAACTATGGCTACACCTTC.

The V and J genes are TRBV7-2 and TRBJ2-1; the D is unclear. The CDR3 contains 14 residues. Trimming removed 5 bases at V and 8 bases at J, with 16 bases between. Germline V gives CDR1 SGHTA, CDR2 FQGNSA. The CDR3 loop reads CASSPSILMYEQFF. In DNA, the CDR3 is TGTGCCAGCAGCCCAAGTATCCTAATGTATGAGCAGTTCTTC.

This chain's CDR3 is CAISEGANYGYTF. The CDR3 DNA sequence: TGTGCCATCAGTGAGGGAGCTAACTATGGCTACACCTTC. The rearrangement uses TRBV10-3 and TRBJ1-2, with D uncertain. Trimming took off 2 bases at V and 0 bases at J, with 4 bases between the two ends. Germline V CDR1 and CDR2: ENHRY, SYGVKD. This CDR3 is 13 amino acids long.